Listed here are 29 T cell receptor beta chains from one sample, sequenced in a study of blood T cell repertoires in COVID-19. Clones were read by immunoSEQ multiplex PCR, and TCRdb kept only the in-frame ones, dropping some. This sample has 200,000 to 250,000 clones, with about 86% found just once. The specimen sequenced was peripheral blood. These receptors were obtained from a man older than 75 with acute or convalescent COVID-19.

The chain combines TRBV19 with TRBJ1-2, with a tentative D call TRBD1 (6 bases). Germline loops: CDR1 LNHDA, CDR2 SQIVND (reference sequence). The CDR3 extends over 14 amino acids. The V end lost 2 bases, the J end lost 6 bases, and 13 bases lay between the germline ends. CDR3 amino acids: CASSISGPGDGYTF. CDR3 nucleotide sequence: TGTGCCAGTAGTATATCTGGGCCAGGGGATGGCTACACCTTC. Combining the CDR3 with reference TRBV19 and TRBJ1-2 gives the whole variable domain DGGITQSPKYLFRKEGQNVTLSCEQNLNHDAMYWYRQDPGQGLRLIYYSQIVNDFQKGDIAEGYSVSREKKESFPLTVTSAQKNPTAFYLCASSISGPGDGYTFGSGTRLTVV.

V usage is TRBV10-3 and J usage is TRBJ2-1; 9 bases agree with TRBD1. After removal of 3 bases from V and 2 bases from J, the junction contained 2 bases not matched to a gene. Germline values: CDR1 ENHRY, CDR2 SYGVKD. This CDR3 contains 15 residues. This CDR3 is CAISEGDRAYNEQFF. The CDR3, as DNA: TGTGCCATCAGTGAAGGGGACAGGGCCTACAATGAGCAGTTCTTC.

V is TRBV6-5 and J is TRBJ1-2; 9 nucleotides match TRBD1. The V segment lost 7 bases and the J segment 6 bases; nucleotides outside the gene matches: 12. This CDR3 spans 15 amino acids. The V gene's germline CDR1 is MNHEY and CDR2 SVGAGI. CDR3: CASNPLQGAWNGYTF. CDR3 DNA: TGTGCCAGCAATCCTTTACAGGGGGCGTGGAATGGCTACACCTTC.

This chain connects TRBV18 to TRBJ2-7, with D possibly matching TRBD1 (7 bases). CDR3 length: 14 amino acids. The germline V and J ends were trimmed by 5 bases and 2 bases, with 13 bases remaining between them. CDR1 and CDR2 (germline): KGHSH, LQKENI. CDR3 residues: CASSSAGQTYEQYF. The DNA for the CDR3 is TGTGCCAGCTCATCCGCGGGACAGACCTACGAGCAGTACTTC.

V and J are TRBV4-3 and TRBJ2-2; D call uncertain. Germline CDR1 LGHNA, CDR2 YSLEER. Trimming pared 2 bases from V and 4 bases from J, leaving 8 bases between. This CDR3 is 14 amino acids long. This CDR3 reads CASSQSVVTGELFF. CDR3 sequence (DNA): TGCGCCAGCAGCCAATCCGTAGTCACCGGGGAGCTGTTTTTT.

The chain couples TRBV15 to TRBJ1-6, with D hard to call. V shed 0 bases and J shed 3 bases, with 15 bases lying between them. Germline V gene sequence: CDR1 LNHNV, CDR2 YYDKDF (reference sequence). The CDR3 totals 18 residues. CDR3 sequence reads: CATSREEGSVIYNSPLHF. DNA of the CDR3: TGTGCCACCAGCAGAGAGGAGGGATCGGTGATCTATAATTCACCCCTCCACTTT.

This clone was recorded only once. The chain combines TRBV19 with TRBJ1-1, with 8 bases matching TRBD1. This CDR3 has 15 amino acids. Trimming at V came to 3 bases and at J to 6 bases, leaving 9 bases not matched to a gene. The germline gives CDR1 LNHDA, CDR2 SQIVND (reference sequence). CDR3 in amino acids: CASSIVAGGASEAFF. The CDR3 DNA reads TGTGCCAGTAGTATTGTTGCAGGGGGCGCTTCTGAAGCTTTCTTT.

This sequence joins TRBV5-4 and TRBJ2-5; 13 nucleotides agree with TRBD2. The CDR3 is made up of 15 amino acids. CDR1 is SGHNT, CDR2 YYREEE, per germline (reference sequence). V lost 4 bases to trimming and J lost 2 bases; unmatched junction nucleotides: 2. This CDR3 reads CASSPGLAGQETQYF. DNA of the CDR3: TGTGCCAGCAGCCCGGGACTAGCGGGACAAGAGACCCAGTACTTC. Full variable domain (rest looked up from reference TRBV5-4 and TRBJ2-5): ETGVTQSPTHLIKTRGQQVTLRCSSQSGHNTVSWYQQALGQGPQFIFQYYREEENGRGNFPPRFSGLQFPNYSSELNVNALELDDSALYLCASSPGLAGQETQYFGPGTRLLVL.

With respect to this clone: Other DNA sequences in the sample encode the same CDR3. The chain couples TRBV6-2 or TRBV6-3 to TRBJ2-7; TRBD2 aligns across 13 bases. V lost 4 bases, J lost 3 bases, and 3 bases stayed unmatched. Germline values: CDR1 MNHEY, CDR2 SVGEGT. The CDR3 has 15 amino acids. The CDR3 DNA sequence: TGTGCCAGCAGTTCCTGGACTAGCGGGAGCTACGAGCAGTACTTC. Translated, it gives CASSSWTSGSYEQYF.

This sequence joins TRBV4-3 and TRBJ2-7; TRBD1 matches 7 bases. This CDR3 has 14 residues. With V trimmed by 6 bases and J by 1 base, 6 bases remained unmatched. Looked up from germline, CDR1 is LGHNA and CDR2 is YSLEER. The CDR3 DNA follows: TGCGCCAGCAGACCCGGGACAGCTTCCTACGAGCAGTACTTC. Translated: CASRPGTASYEQYF.

In this sample, this clone turned up once. The chain recombines TRBV15 with TRBJ2-2; weak D call: TRBD2 (5 bases). V was clipped by 5 bases and J by 7 bases, with 20 bases between them. The CDR3 loop spans 16 amino acids. Germline V gene data show CDR1 as LNHNV and CDR2 as YYDKDF (reference sequence). This CDR3 reads CATSLDPLGSHGELFF. The DNA of the CDR3 is TGTGCCACCAGCTTAGATCCTTTAGGGAGTCACGGGGAGCTGTTTTTT.

The J gene is TRBJ2-5, the V gene TRBV5-1; D call uncertain. V was cut by 0 bases and J by 1 base, with 7 bases left in between. The CDR3 sequence is 14 residues long. CDR1 and CDR2 from the germline V gene are SGHRS and YFSETQ. The CDR3 DNA reads TGCGCCAGCAGCTTGGGACAACTCCAAGAGACCCAGTACTTC. It specifies CASSLGQLQETQYF.

The V call is TRBV2, the J call TRBJ1-2, with 8 bases that match TRBD1. The germline gives CDR1 SNHLY, CDR2 FYNNEI. Trimming at V came to 6 bases and at J to 4 bases, leaving 7 bases not matched to a gene. This CDR3 contains 14 residues. The CDR3: CASRMTGESYGYTF. DNA of the CDR3: TGTGCCAGCAGGATGACAGGGGAAAGCTATGGCTACACCTTC.

This clone has just one count. The chain uses TRBV3-1 (or the pseudogene TRBV3-2) and TRBJ1-1; a possible D gene is TRBD1 (6 bases). This CDR3 contains 14 residues. Germline assignment: CDR1 LGHDT and CDR2 YNNKEL (reference sequence). The V end lost 4 bases, the J end lost 3 bases, and 12 bases lay between the germline ends. This chain's CDR3 is CASSLQGIDTEAFF. CDR3 coding DNA: TGTGCCAGCAGCCTACAGGGTATCGACACTGAAGCTTTCTTT.

The chain combines TRBV5-1 with TRBJ2-5; 8 bases are a match to TRBD1. J lost 4 bases, V lost 4 bases, and 9 bases had no gene match. This CDR3 has 15 amino acids. Germline loops: CDR1 SGHRS, CDR2 YFSETQ. The CDR3 spells CASSSAGGASETQYF. CDR3 sequence (DNA): TGCGCCAGCAGCAGCGCAGGGGGCGCCTCAGAGACCCAGTACTTC.

The rearrangement uses TRBV7-9 and TRBJ2-7; D might be TRBD2 (7 bases). The CDR3 totals 15 residues. The germline CDR1 and CDR2 sequences are SEHNR and FQNEAQ (reference sequence). Trimming removed 1 base from V and 3 bases from J, with 13 bases in between. CDR3 sequence: CASSLVSGGHYEQYF. CDR3 in DNA: TGTGCCAGCAGCTTAGTTTCGGGGGGCCACTACGAGCAGTACTTC. The full variable domain, its missing parts supplied by reference TRBV7-9 and TRBJ2-7, is DTGVSQNPRHKITKRGQNVTFRCDPISEHNRLYWYRQTLGQGPEFLTYFQNEAQLEKSRLLSDRFSAERPKGSFSTLEIQRTEQGDSAMYLCASSLVSGGHYEQYFGPGTRLTVT.

The genes are TRBV10-3 and TRBJ1-6, with a weak D call TRBD1 (5 bases). Germline CDR1 is ENHRY and CDR2 is SYGVKD. Trimming pared 4 bases from V and 17 bases from J, leaving 18 bases between. The CDR3 has 13 residues. For the CDR3, the DNA is TGTGCCATCAGTGGGACAATTGGTGAGCACATCCACTTT. Its protein is CAISGTIGEHIHF.

The chain carries TRBV19 and TRBJ2-5; 8 bases fit TRBD1. V shed 9 bases and J 2 bases; nucleotides not matched to a gene: 5. Germline V gene data show CDR1 as LNHDA and CDR2 as SQIVND (reference sequence). The CDR3 sequence is 13 residues long. CDR3 in DNA: TGTGCCAGCTCGACAGGGGCGCAAGAGACCCAGTACTTC. It translates to CASSTGAQETQYF.

The chain uses TRBV11-2 and TRBJ2-1; the D is unclear. The CDR3 is 13 amino acids. The germline V and J ends were trimmed by 1 base and 4 bases, with 5 bases remaining between them. In germline, CDR1 is SGHAT, CDR2 FQNNGV. CDR3 loop: CASSLVQYNEQFF. Written as DNA, the CDR3 is TGTGCCAGCAGCTTAGTTCAGTACAATGAGCAGTTCTTC. Using reference TRBV11-2 and TRBJ2-1 for the parts outside the CDR3, the full variable domain is EAGVAQSPRYKIIEKRQSVAFWCNPISGHATLYWYQQILGQGPKLLIQFQNNGVVDDSQLPKDRFSAERLKGVDSTLKIQPAKLEDSAVYLCASSLVQYNEQFFGPGTRLTVL.

The chain recombines TRBV4-3 with TRBJ2-1, with TRBD1 identical over 9 bases. Trimming cost V 2 bases and J 7 bases; bases outside gene matches: 3. Germline CDR1 and CDR2: LGHNA and YSLEER. The CDR3 is 14 residues long. In DNA form, the CDR3 reads TGCGCCAGCAGCCAACTGACAGGGGGGAATGAGCAGTTCTTC. This sequence encodes CASSQLTGGNEQFF.

The rearrangement links TRBV19 to TRBJ1-6; 8 nucleotides align to TRBD1. The J segment lost 7 bases and the V segment lost 3 bases, leaving 2 bases of the junction unmatched. The length of the CDR3 is 14 residues. Germline V gives CDR1 LNHDA, CDR2 SQIVND (reference sequence). In nucleotides, the CDR3 is TGTGCCAGTAGTATCCGGGACAGGAATTCACCCCTCCACTTT. Its protein product is CASSIRDRNSPLHF. Combining the CDR3 with reference TRBV19 and TRBJ1-6 gives the whole variable domain DGGITQSPKYLFRKEGQNVTLSCEQNLNHDAMYWYRQDPGQGLRLIYYSQIVNDFQKGDIAEGYSVSREKKESFPLTVTSAQKNPTAFYLCASSIRDRNSPLHFGNGTRLTVT.

The chain joins TRBV19 to TRBJ2-1, with 8 bases identical to TRBD2. From germline, CDR1 is LNHDA and CDR2 SQIVND (reference sequence). This CDR3 comprises 15 residues. The trim removed 3 bases at V and 7 bases at J, leaving 8 bases unmatched. The CDR3 nucleotides are TGTGCCAGTAGTATGCCAAGCGGGAGTTGGAATGAGCAGTTCTTC. This encodes CASSMPSGSWNEQFF.

The V call is TRBV4-2, the J call TRBJ2-3, with 7 bases fitting TRBD2. J lost 5 bases, V lost 1 base, and 6 bases had no gene match. This CDR3 has 15 amino acids. Germline V gene sequence: CDR1 LGHNA, CDR2 YNFKEQ. The CDR3 bases are TGTGCCAGCAGCCAAGGGGCGGGGGACGGAGATACGCAGTATTTT. This sequence encodes CASSQGAGDGDTQYF.

V is TRBV6-5 and J is TRBJ1-2; 9 positions match TRBD1. J gave up 4 bases and V 6 bases, and 9 bases lay outside the gene matches. This CDR3 is 15 amino acids long. Germline CDR1 and CDR2: MNHEY and SVGAGI. The CDR3, as DNA: TGTGCCAGCAGCCCACGGACAGGGGCGAGCTATGGCTACACCTTC. This sequence encodes CASSPRTGASYGYTF.

This chain uses TRBV19 with TRBJ2-2, with D possibly matching TRBD1 (6 bases). The ends were cut back, 6 bases at V and 1 base at J, with 9 bases in the middle. The germline gives CDR1 LNHDA, CDR2 SQIVND (reference sequence). The CDR3 spans 14 residues. The CDR3 sequence is CASRRDKNTGELFF. The CDR3 coding sequence is TGTGCCAGTAGACGGGACAAGAACACCGGGGAGCTGTTTTTT.

V is TRBV2 and J is TRBJ2-1; 9 positions match TRBD2. The CDR3 is 15 residues long. The J segment lost 4 bases and the V segment lost 5 bases, leaving 6 bases of the junction unmatched. Germline lookup yields CDR1 SNHLY and CDR2 FYNNEI. CDR3 nucleotides: TGTGCCAGCAGTAACCTAGCGGGGTTATACAATGAGCAGTTCTTC. Its translation: CASSNLAGLYNEQFF.

This clone was counted only a few times. V is TRBV6-1 and J is TRBJ1-2; 7 bases fit TRBD1. Germline loops: CDR1 MNHNS, CDR2 SASEGT. V lost 2 bases to trimming and J lost 4 bases; unmatched junction nucleotides: 7. The CDR3 is 15 amino acids. The CDR3 bases are TGTGCCAGCAGTGAAAATGACAGGGTCACCTATGGCTACACCTTC. It is translated as CASSENDRVTYGYTF.

In DNA, the CDR3 is TGTGCCAGCAGCCAATATGCGGGAGGCCAGGAGACCCAGTACTTC. Amino acid sequence: CASSQYAGGQETQYF. The V gene is TRBV3-1 (or the pseudogene TRBV3-2), the J gene TRBJ2-5; TRBD2 matches 8 bases. The germline gives CDR1 LGHDT, CDR2 YNNKEL (reference sequence). The CDR3 runs 15 residues. The J segment lost 5 bases and the V segment lost 2 bases, leaving 7 bases of the junction unmatched.

V and J are TRBV4-2 and TRBJ1-2, with 9 bases aligning to TRBD1. Germline V gene data show CDR1 as LGHNA and CDR2 as YNFKEQ. With V trimmed by 1 base and J by 3 bases, 3 bases remained unmatched. This CDR3 is built from 15 residues. In DNA form, the CDR3 reads TGTGCCAGCAGCCAAGGGGACAGGGAGGACTATGGCTACACCTTC. Its protein product is CASSQGDREDYGYTF.